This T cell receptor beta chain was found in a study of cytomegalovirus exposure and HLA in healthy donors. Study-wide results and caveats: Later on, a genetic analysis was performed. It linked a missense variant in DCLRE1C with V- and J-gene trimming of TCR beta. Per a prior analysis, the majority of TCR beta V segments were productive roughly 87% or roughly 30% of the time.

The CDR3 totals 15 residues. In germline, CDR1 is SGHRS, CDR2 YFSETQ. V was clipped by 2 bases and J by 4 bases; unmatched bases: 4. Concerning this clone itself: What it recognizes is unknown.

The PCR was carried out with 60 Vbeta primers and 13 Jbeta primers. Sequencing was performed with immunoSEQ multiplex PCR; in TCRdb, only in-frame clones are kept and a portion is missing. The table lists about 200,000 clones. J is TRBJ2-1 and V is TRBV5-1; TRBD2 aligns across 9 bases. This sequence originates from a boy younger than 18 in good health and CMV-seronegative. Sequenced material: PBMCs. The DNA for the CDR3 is TGCGCCAGCAGCTTTGGCGGGGGGGTATACAATGAGCAGTTCTTC. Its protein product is CASSFGGGVYNEQFF.